Each of the 5 T cell receptor beta chains below was sequenced from the same sample in a study of T cell changes during pregnancy in multiple sclerosis. Sequenced by immunoSEQ multiplex PCR; TCRdb stores in-frame clones only, minus some. The table includes 70,000 or so clones, about 92% detected once. Sequenced material: peripheral blood, taken in the third trimester of pregnancy. The receptor set was obtained from a female donor in good health, enrolled as a control in a pregnancy study.

The V gene is TRBV27, the J gene TRBJ2-2, with D perhaps matching TRBD2 (5 bases). The CDR3 loop spans 17 amino acids. The V gene's germline CDR1 is MNHEY and CDR2 SMNVEV (reference sequence). V lost 5 bases, J lost 1 base, and 17 bases lay in between. The CDR3: CASSPQRNGKNTGELFF. CDR3 DNA sequence: TGTGCCAGCAGTCCCCAACGAAACGGGAAGAACACCGGGGAGCTGTTTTTT.

The chain combines TRBV7-9 with TRBJ2-7, with D perhaps TRBD1 (5 bases). The CDR3 length is 14 residues. Germline V gene sequence: CDR1 SEHNR, CDR2 FQNEAQ (reference sequence). Trimming cost V 5 bases and J 1 base, with 12 bases left between them. CDR3 DNA: TGTGCCAGCAGCCCCGACAGACATTCCTACGAGCAGTACTTC. Translating it yields CASSPDRHSYEQYF.

This rearrangement joins TRBV5-1 to TRBJ2-3; D unclear. CDR1 is SGHRS, CDR2 YFSETQ, per germline. The CDR3 is 17 amino acids. The V end was cut by 0 bases, the J end by 0 bases, with 14 bases between. The CDR3 spells CASSLAAPITSTDTQYF. The CDR3, as DNA: TGCGCCAGCAGCTTGGCCGCGCCCATAACTAGCACAGATACGCAGTATTTT.

V is TRBV6-5 and J is TRBJ2-1; D unclear. Germline lookup yields CDR1 MNHEY and CDR2 SVGAGI. Trimming pared 0 bases from V and 2 bases from J, leaving 8 bases between. The CDR3 has 15 amino acids. The CDR3, as DNA: TGTGCCAGCAGTTACTCCCCCACTGCCTACAATGAGCAGTTCTTC. Translating it yields CASSYSPTAYNEQFF.

The chain employs TRBV5-4 and TRBJ1-1; no firm D call. This CDR3 contains 14 residues. The germline CDR1 and CDR2 sequences are SGHNT and YYREEE (reference sequence). The V end lost 4 bases, the J end lost 4 bases, and 14 bases lay between the germline ends. CDR3 DNA: TGTGCCAGCAGCGTCACCGGGGTGCGCACTGAAGCTTTCTTT. This codes for CASSVTGVRTEAFF.